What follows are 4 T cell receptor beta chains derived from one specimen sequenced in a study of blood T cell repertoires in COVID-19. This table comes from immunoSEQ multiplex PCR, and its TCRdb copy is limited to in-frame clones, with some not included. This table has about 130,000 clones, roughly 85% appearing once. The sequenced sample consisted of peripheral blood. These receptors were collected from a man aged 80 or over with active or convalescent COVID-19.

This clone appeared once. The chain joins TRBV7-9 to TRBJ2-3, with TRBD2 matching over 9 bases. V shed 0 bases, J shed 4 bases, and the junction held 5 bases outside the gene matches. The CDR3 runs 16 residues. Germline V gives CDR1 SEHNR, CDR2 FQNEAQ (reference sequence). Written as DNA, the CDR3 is TGTGCCAGCAGCTTAGCCGCGGGGGGGGCCTCAGATACGCAGTATTTT. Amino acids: CASSLAAGGASDTQYF.

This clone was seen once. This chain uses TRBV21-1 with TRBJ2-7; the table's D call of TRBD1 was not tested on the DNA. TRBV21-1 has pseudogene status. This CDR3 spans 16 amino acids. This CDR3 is CASSKYRMGPFGEQYF. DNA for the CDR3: TGTGCCAGCAGCAAATATAGGATGGGGCCCTTTGGGGAGCAGTACTTC.

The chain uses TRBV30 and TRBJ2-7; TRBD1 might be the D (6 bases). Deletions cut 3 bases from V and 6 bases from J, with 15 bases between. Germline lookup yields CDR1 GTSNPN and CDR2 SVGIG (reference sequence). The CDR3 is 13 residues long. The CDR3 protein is CAWSEDRKGEQYF. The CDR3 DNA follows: TGTGCCTGGAGCGAGGACAGAAAGGGCGAGCAGTACTTC.

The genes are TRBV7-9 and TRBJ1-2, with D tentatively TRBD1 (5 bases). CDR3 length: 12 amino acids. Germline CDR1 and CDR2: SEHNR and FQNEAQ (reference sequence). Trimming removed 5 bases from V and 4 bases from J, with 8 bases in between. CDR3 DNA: TGTGCCAGCAGCGTGGACATCTATGGCTACACCTTC. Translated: CASSVDIYGYTF.